Listed below are T cell receptor beta chains from one sample, sequenced in a study of vaccination and CD4 T cells after COVID-19. TCRdb reanalysed the PCR reads using MiXCR and keeps one entry per CDR3 protein. The data hold about 10,000 distinct CDR3 sequences, with roughly 60% observed a single time. Their cognate antigens are unknown. The sequenced sample was CD4+ T cells from blood, cultured in vitro. These receptors were collected from a human donor who had recovered from COVID-19. The CDR3 runs from the conserved cysteine through the conserved F or W. D genes are given only for firm matches. The size field is filled for only some rows; it gives once, few, many or a size class.

J,size,length,D,V,DNA,CDR3
TRBJ2-1,.,15,.,TRBV7-2,TGTGCCAGCAGCCCCCAACAGGGCTCCTACAATGAGCAGTTCTTC,CASSPQQGSYNEQFF
TRBJ2-5,once,15,.,TRBV5-5,TGTGCCAGCACCCACGGTCCTGCCGGACAAGAGACCCAGTACTTC,CASTHGPAGQETQYF
TRBJ1-1,.,13,.,TRBV18,TGTGCCAGCTCACCCCTATGGGGGGATGAAGCTTTCTTT,CASSPLWGDEAFF
TRBJ2-5,.,13,.,TRBV6-1,TGTGCCAGCAGACGGGGTTTCCAAGAGACCCAGTACTTC,CASRRGFQETQYF
TRBJ1-5,.,13,.,TRBV20-1,TGCAGTGCTAAAGGTCCGGCCGATCAGCCCCAGCATTTT,CSAKGPADQPQHF
TRBJ1-1,few,14,.,TRBV18,TGTGCCAGCTCAGCGTTACAGGGGAACACTGAAGCTTTCTTT,CASSALQGNTEAFF
TRBJ1-1,.,15,TRBD1,TRBV7-9,TGTGCCAGCAGCAAACAGGGGGGTGAATACACTGAAGCTTTCTTT,CASSKQGGEYTEAFF
TRBJ2-2,.,12,.,TRBV6-1,TGTGCCAGCACTAGGGCCGCCGGGGAGCTGTTTTTT,CASTRAAGELFF
TRBJ2-5,few,14,.,TRBV7-2,TGTGCCAGCAGCTTAGTAGCAGCTCAAGAGACCCAGTACTTC,CASSLVAAQETQYF
TRBJ1-5,.,14,.,TRBV15,TGTGCCACCAGCAGACGACCGGGGAATCAGCCCCAGCATTTT,CATSRRPGNQPQHF
TRBJ1-1,.,13,.,TRBV27,TGTGCCAGCAGTTTCCGGGGGAACACTGAAGCTTTCTTT,CASSFRGNTEAFF
TRBJ1-2,.,12,.,TRBV20-1,TGCAGTGCTAGAGACCGGGGGCTGCCCTACACCTTC,CSARDRGLPYTF
TRBJ2-7,few,13,TRBD1,TRBV5-1,TGCGCCAGCAACATACAGGGGGCAAACGAGCAGTACTTC,CASNIQGANEQYF